The text below deals with one TCR beta chain. Profiled with immunoSEQ multiplex PCR; TCRdb holds only in-frame clones, not every one. The profile shows 25,000 to 35,000 clones, approximately 94% of them singletons. This CDR3 region has 16 residues. V lost 8 bases and J lost 1; bases outside the gene matches: 6. Germline CDR1 reads LNHDA; CDR2 reads SQIVND (reference sequence). This sample is part of a study of control samples from healthy donors and cancer patients. The sequencing sample was made of blood. This sequence was found in a man in his fifties or sixties in good health. V gene TRBV19 combines with J gene TRBJ2-6; 9 bases are shared with TRBD1. The CDR3 loop is CASARTGVSGANVLTF. The CDR3 DNA sequence: TGTGCCAGTGCCCGGACAGGGGTTTCTGGGGCCAACGTCCTGACTTTC.